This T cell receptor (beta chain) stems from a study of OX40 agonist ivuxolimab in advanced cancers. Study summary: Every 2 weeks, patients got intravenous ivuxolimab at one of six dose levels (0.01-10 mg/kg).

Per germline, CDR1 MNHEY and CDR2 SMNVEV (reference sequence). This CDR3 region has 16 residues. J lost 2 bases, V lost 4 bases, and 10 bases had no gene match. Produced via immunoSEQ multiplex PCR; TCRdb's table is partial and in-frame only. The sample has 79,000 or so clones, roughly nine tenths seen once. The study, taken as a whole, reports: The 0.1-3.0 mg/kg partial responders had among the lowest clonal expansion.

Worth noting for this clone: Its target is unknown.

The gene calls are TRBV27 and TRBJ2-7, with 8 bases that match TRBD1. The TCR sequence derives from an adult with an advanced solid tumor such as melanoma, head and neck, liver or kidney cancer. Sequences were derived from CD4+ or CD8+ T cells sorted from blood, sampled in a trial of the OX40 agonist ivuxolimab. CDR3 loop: CASSSYRGTLTYEQYF. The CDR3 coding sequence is TGTGCCAGCAGTTCGTACAGGGGGACTCTAACCTACGAGCAGTACTTC.